This T cell receptor beta chain is from a study of beta chain features in type 1 diabetes. The study, taken as a whole, reports: Insertions at VDJ junctions were less frequent in type 1 diabetes patients. These patients also deleted more nucleotides at the same junctions. A cDNA-based sequencing approach could over-represent cells with high TCR expression. Naive, central memory and regulatory TCRB repertoires appeared more similar among patients than healthy donors.

cDNA synthesis used the whole RNA isolate, giving expressed TCRB sequences. Only in-frame clones appear in the TCRdb table, and some are missing; sequencing was by immunoSEQ multiplex PCR. The sample shows about 400,000 clones, 10% to 15% of them seen only once. This clone was picked up a small number of times. The antigen is unknown. Source material: naive CD4+ T cells from blood. The receptor comes from a man aged 18 to 30 in good health.

The CDR3 reads CASSRIMGQITEAFF. CDR3 nucleotides: TGTGCCAGCAGCCGGATAATGGGACAGATTACTGAAGCTTTCTTT. The rearrangement joins TRBV14 to TRBJ1-1; TRBD1 matches at 7 bases. From germline, CDR1 is SGHDN and CDR2 FVKESK. The CDR3 spans 15 residues. Trimming at V came to 4 bases and at J to 5 bases, leaving 10 bases not matched to a gene.